The 9 T cell receptor beta chains given below trace back to one sample, sequenced in a study of blood T cell repertoires in COVID-19. Profiling relied on immunoSEQ multiplex PCR, and the TCRdb table lists in-frame clones only, not all of them. The table records a few hundred thousand clones, approximately 86% of them present only once. Specimen: peripheral blood. The receptors were gathered from a man aged 18-30 years with active or convalescent COVID-19.

The chain is built from TRBV6-5 and TRBJ2-5, with 7 nucleotides matching TRBD1. The length of the CDR3 is 15 residues. Germline CDR1 is MNHEY and CDR2 is SVGAGI. J gave up 5 bases and V 6 bases, and 12 bases lay outside the gene matches. CDR3: CASRSYDRVGETQYF. The DNA for the CDR3 is TGTGCCAGCAGGTCATATGACAGGGTAGGGGAGACCCAGTACTTC.

The CDR3 DNA reads as TGTGCCAGTAGTATGCGGCAAGAGACCCAGTACTTC. It encodes CASSMRQETQYF. The chain recombines TRBV19 with TRBJ2-5; D is uncertain. The CDR3 contains 12 residues. Germline V gene data show CDR1 as LNHDA and CDR2 as SQIVND (reference sequence). Trimming took 3 bases from V and 2 from J, leaving 4 bases between them. The full variable domain, in which reference TRBV19 and TRBJ2-5 provide the parts outside the CDR3, is DGGITQSPKYLFRKEGQNVTLSCEQNLNHDAMYWYRQDPGQGLRLIYYSQIVNDFQKGDIAEGYSVSREKKESFPLTVTSAQKNPTAFYLCASSMRQETQYFGPGTRLLVL.

The chain employs TRBV5-1 and TRBJ1-1; 7 bases agree with TRBD1. J lost 4 bases, V lost 2 bases, and 17 bases had no gene match. Germline lookup yields CDR1 SGHRS and CDR2 YFSETQ. This CDR3 is 18 amino acids long. The CDR3 loop reads CASSFSTEPGQSPTEAFF. DNA of the CDR3: TGCGCCAGCAGCTTCAGCACCGAGCCGGGACAGTCCCCCACTGAAGCTTTCTTT. Full variable domain (missing parts from reference TRBV5-1 and TRBJ1-1): KAGVTQTPRYLIKTRGQQVTLSCSPISGHRSVSWYQQTPGQGLQFLFEYFSETQRNKGNFPGRFSGRQFSNSRSEMNVSTLELGDSALYLCASSFSTEPGQSPTEAFFGQGTRLTVV.

The chain uses TRBV16 and TRBJ1-1; maybe TRBD1 (6 bases). This CDR3 is 13 amino acids long. The V end was cut by 6 bases, the J end by 7 bases, with 15 bases between. In germline, CDR1 is KGHSY, CDR2 FQNENV. The chain's CDR3 is CASRHRERNEAFF. CDR3 nucleotides: TGTGCCAGCAGGCACAGGGAAAGGAATGAAGCTTTCTTT.

The V gene is TRBV11-2, the J gene TRBJ2-1; D call uncertain. Germline-derived CDR1 and CDR2 are SGHAT and FQNNGV. The CDR3 is 12 amino acids. The ends were cut back, 2 bases at V and 7 bases at J, with 6 bases in the middle. CDR3 loop: CASSLPPNEQFF. The CDR3 DNA is TGTGCCAGCAGCTTACCCCCGAATGAGCAGTTCTTC.

This clone was seen a few times. The CDR3 DNA sequence: TGTGCCATCAAGTCGGGGACAGGGTACTCCGAGCAGTACTTC. This sequence encodes CAIKSGTGYSEQYF. The chain is built from TRBV27 and TRBJ2-7, with 9 nucleotides matching TRBD1. The CDR3 has 14 amino acids. Germline V CDR1 and CDR2: MNHEY, SMNVEV (reference sequence). With V trimmed by 10 bases and J by 6 bases, 13 bases remained unmatched.

This chain links TRBV27 with TRBJ2-1; the match to TRBD2 covers 12 bases. V lost 5 bases to trimming and J lost 0 bases; unmatched junction nucleotides: 2. The CDR3 is 16 residues long. The germline gives CDR1 MNHEY, CDR2 SMNVEV (reference sequence). The DNA of the CDR3 is TGTGCCAGCAGTCGACTAGCGGGAGACTCCTACAATGAGCAGTTCTTC. This gives the protein CASSRLAGDSYNEQFF.

V and J are TRBV18 and TRBJ2-5; D is possibly TRBD1 (7 bases). Trimming shortened V by 3 bases and J by 9 bases, and 23 bases separated the two germline ends. CDR1 KGHSH and CDR2 LQKENI come from the germline V gene. There are 16 residues in the CDR3. The CDR3 bases are TGTGCCAGCTCACCCGCGGAGGGGGCGCGGGTTTCTCCCCAGTACTTC. Translation: CASSPAEGARVSPQYF.

The CDR3 is CASSLLGGGTDTQYF. CDR3 nucleotide sequence: TGTGCCAGCAGCTTATTAGGGGGGGGCACAGATACGCAGTATTTT. The chain is built from TRBV7-9 and TRBJ2-3; tentative D call: TRBD2 (7 bases). This CDR3 spans 15 amino acids. V shed 2 bases and J shed 1 base, with 10 bases lying between them. CDR1 SEHNR and CDR2 FQNEAQ come from the germline V gene (reference sequence). Full variable domain (rest looked up from reference TRBV7-9 and TRBJ2-3): DTGVSQNPRHKITKRGQNVTFRCDPISEHNRLYWYRQTLGQGPEFLTYFQNEAQLEKSRLLSDRFSAERPKGSFSTLEIQRTEQGDSAMYLCASSLLGGGTDTQYFGPGTRLTVL.